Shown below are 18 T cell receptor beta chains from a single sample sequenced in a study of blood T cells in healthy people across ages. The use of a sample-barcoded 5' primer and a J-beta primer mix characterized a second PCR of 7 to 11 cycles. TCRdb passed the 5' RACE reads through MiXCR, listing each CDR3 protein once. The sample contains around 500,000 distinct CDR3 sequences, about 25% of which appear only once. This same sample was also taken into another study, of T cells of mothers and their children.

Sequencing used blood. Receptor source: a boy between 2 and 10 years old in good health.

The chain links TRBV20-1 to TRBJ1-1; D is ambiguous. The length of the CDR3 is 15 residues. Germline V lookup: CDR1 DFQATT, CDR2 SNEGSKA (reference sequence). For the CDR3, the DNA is TGCAAGTCCCGGGCCTCCCGAGGGCTGAACACTGAAGCTTTCTTT. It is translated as CKSRASRGLNTEAFF.

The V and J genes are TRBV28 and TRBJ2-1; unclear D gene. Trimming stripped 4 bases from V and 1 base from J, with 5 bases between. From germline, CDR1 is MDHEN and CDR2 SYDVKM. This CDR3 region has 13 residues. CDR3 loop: CASSSQSYNEQFF. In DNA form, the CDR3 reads TGTGCCAGCAGTTCACAGTCCTACAATGAGCAGTTCTTC.

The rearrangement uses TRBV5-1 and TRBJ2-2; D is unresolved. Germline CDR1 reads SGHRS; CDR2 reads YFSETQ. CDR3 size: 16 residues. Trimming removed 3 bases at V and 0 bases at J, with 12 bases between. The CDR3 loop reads CASSSGVGTNTGELFF. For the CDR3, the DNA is TGCGCCAGCAGCTCGGGCGTGGGAACGAACACCGGGGAGCTGTTTTTT.

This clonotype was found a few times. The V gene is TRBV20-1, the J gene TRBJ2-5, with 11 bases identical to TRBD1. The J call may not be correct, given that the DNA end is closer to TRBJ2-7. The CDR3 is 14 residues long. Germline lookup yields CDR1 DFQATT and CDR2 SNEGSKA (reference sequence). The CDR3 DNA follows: TGCAGTGCTTGTGGGACAGGGGGAACCGACGAGCAGTACTTC. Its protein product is CSACGTGGTDEQYF.

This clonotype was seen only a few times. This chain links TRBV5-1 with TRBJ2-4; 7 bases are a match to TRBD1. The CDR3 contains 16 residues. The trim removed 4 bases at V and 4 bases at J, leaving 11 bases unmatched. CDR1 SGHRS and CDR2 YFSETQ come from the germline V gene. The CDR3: CASSTTGTFKKNIQYF. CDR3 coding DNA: TGCGCCAGCAGCACGACAGGGACATTCAAGAAAAACATTCAGTACTTC.

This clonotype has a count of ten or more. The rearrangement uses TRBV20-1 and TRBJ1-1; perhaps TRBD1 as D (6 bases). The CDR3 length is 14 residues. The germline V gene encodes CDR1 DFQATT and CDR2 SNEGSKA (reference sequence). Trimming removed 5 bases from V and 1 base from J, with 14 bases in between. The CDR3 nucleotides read TGCAGTGCTGTGGAAGGGGGGGGGAACACTGAAGCTTTCTTT. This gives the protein CSAVEGGGNTEAFF.

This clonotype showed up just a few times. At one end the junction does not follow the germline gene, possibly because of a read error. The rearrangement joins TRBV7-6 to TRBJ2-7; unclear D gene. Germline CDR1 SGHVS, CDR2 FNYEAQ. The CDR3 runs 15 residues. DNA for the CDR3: TGTGTCAGCAGCTTAGCCGTGGGCCACTCCTACGAGCAGTACTTC. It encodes CVSSLAVGHSYEQYF.

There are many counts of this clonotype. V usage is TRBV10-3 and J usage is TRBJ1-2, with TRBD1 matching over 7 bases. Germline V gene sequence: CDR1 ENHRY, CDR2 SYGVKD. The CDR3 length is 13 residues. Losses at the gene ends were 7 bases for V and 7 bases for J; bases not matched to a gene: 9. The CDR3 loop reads CAITVDRDRGYTF. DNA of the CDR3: TGTGCCATCACGGTCGACAGGGATCGTGGCTACACCTTC.

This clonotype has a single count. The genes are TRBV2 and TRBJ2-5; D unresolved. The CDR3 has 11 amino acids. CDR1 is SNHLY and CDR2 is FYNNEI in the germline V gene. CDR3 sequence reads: CASKREETQYF. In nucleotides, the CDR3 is TGTGCTTCAAAAAGGGAAGAGACCCAGTACTTC.

For the CDR3, the DNA is TGTGCCAGCAGTTTAACGCAATCGGACGGGACAATGAAGGGCTACACCTTC. This gives the protein CASSLTQSDGTMKGYTF. This chain uses TRBV27 with TRBJ1-2, with a tentative D call TRBD1 (6 bases). With 2 bases removed from V and 8 bases from J, the gap between germline ends came to 24 bases. The CDR3 spans 17 residues. CDR1 is MNHEY, CDR2 SMNVEV, per germline (reference sequence).

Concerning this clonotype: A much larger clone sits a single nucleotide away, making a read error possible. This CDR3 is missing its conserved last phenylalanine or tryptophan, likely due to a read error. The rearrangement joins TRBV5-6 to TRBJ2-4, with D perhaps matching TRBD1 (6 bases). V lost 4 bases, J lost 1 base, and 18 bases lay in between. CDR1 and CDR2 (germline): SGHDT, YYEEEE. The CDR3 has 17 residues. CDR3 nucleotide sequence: TGTGCCAGCAGCCACATGGGGGCCTTATTCGCCAAAAACATTCAGTACCTC. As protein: CASSHMGALFAKNIQYL.

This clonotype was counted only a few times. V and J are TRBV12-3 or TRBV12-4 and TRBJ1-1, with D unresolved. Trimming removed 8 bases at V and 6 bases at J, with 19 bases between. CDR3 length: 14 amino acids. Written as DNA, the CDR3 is TGTGCCAGCGCCGCGGGCCCTCTTATCGCTGAAGCTTTCTTT. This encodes CASAAGPLIAEAFF.

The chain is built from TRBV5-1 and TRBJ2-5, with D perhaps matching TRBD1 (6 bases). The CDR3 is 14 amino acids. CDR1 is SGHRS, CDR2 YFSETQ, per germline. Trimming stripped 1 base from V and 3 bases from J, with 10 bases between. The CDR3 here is CASSLRTAKETQYF. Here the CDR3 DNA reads TGCGCCAGCAGCTTGAGGACAGCTAAAGAGACCCAGTACTTC.

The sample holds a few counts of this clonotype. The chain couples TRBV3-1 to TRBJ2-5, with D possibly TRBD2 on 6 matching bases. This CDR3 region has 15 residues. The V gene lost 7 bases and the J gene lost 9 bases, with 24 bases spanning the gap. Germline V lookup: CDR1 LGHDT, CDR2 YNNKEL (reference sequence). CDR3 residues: CASTSSGTVLEAQYF. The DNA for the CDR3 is TGTGCCAGCACCTCCTCCGGGACTGTCCTCGAGGCCCAGTACTTC.

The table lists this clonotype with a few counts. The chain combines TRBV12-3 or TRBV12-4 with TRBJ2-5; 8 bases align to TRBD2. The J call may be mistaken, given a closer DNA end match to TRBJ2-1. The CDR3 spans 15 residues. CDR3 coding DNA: TGTGCCAGCAGTACTTTAGCGGGGCTAGACAATGAGCAGTTCTTC. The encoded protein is CASSTLAGLDNEQFF.

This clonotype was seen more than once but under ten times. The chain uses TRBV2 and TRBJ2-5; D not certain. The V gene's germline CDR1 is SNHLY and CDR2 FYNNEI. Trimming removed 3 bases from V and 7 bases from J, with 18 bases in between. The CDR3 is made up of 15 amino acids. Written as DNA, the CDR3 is TGTGCCAGCAGTGATGGGTTCAGCACTGGTTCGACCCAGTACTTC. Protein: CASSDGFSTGSTQYF.

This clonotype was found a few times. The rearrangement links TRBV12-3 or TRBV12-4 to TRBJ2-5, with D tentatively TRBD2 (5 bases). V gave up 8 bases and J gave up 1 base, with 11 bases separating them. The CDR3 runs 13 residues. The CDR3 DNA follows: TGTGCCAGCGGAACTAGTTTCCAAGAGACCCAGTACTTC. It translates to CASGTSFQETQYF.

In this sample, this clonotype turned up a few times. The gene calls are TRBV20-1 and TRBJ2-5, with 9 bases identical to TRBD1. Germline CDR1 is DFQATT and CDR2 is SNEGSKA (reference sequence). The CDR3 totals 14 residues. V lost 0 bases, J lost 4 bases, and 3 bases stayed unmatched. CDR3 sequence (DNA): TGCAGTGCTAGAGACACGACAGGGGGAGAGACCCAGTACTTC. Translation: CSARDTTGGETQYF.